This is a list of T cell receptor beta chains from one sample in a study of blood T cells in healthy people across ages. In TCRdb, the 5' RACE reads were re-called with MiXCR into one record per CDR3 protein. The table lists 1,500,000 or so distinct CDR3 sequences, roughly 60% of them singletons. Sequencing used blood. The receptors derive from a man younger than 35 in good health. Both conserved end residues are part of each CDR3. Each record gives: clone size, D gene, V gene, J gene, CDR3 length, CDR3 protein, CDR3 DNA. D genes are given only for firm matches. Part of the rows lack a size; the others show once, few, many or a class for expanded clones.

clone size: .; D gene: TRBD2; V gene: TRBV6-1; J gene: TRBJ2-7; CDR3 length: 18; CDR3 protein: CANSEFPSPTSGRYEQYF; CDR3 DNA: TGTGCCAACAGTGAATTCCCCTCGCCAACTAGCGGGAGATACGAGCAGTACTTC
clone size: .; D gene: .; V gene: TRBV10-3; J gene: TRBJ1-2; CDR3 length: 16; CDR3 protein: CAISESSGLDSYGYTF; CDR3 DNA: TGTGCCATCAGTGAGTCCTCGGGATTGGACAGCTATGGCTACACCTTC
clone size: once; D gene: TRBD2; V gene: TRBV7-2; J gene: TRBJ2-1; CDR3 length: 16; CDR3 protein: CASSVSSGGAYNEQFF; CDR3 DNA: TGTGCCAGCAGCGTTTCTAGCGGGGGGGCCTACAATGAGCAGTTCTTC
clone size: few; D gene: TRBD1; V gene: TRBV15; J gene: TRBJ2-4; CDR3 length: 14; CDR3 protein: CATSRDRTWSQQYF; CDR3 DNA: TGTGCCACCAGCAGGGACAGGACATGGTCACAGCAGTACTTC
clone size: .; D gene: TRBD1; V gene: TRBV6-1; J gene: TRBJ1-2; CDR3 length: 16; CDR3 protein: CASINPGGQGGSGYTF; CDR3 DNA: TGTGCCAGCATTAACCCTGGGGGACAGGGGGGATCTGGCTACACCTTC
clone size: few; D gene: TRBD1; V gene: TRBV29-1; J gene: TRBJ1-2; CDR3 length: 17; CDR3 protein: CSVETIIPGQINYGYTF; CDR3 DNA: TGCAGCGTTGAAACTATTATACCGGGACAGATTAACTATGGCTACACCTTC
clone size: .; D gene: TRBD2; V gene: TRBV2; J gene: TRBJ2-1; CDR3 length: 15; CDR3 protein: CASSELAGLGNEQFF; CDR3 DNA: TGTGCCAGCAGTGAGCTAGCGGGATTGGGCAATGAGCAGTTCTTC
clone size: .; D gene: TRBD1; V gene: TRBV5-1; J gene: TRBJ2-7; CDR3 length: 15; CDR3 protein: CASSWGDRNSYEQYF; CDR3 DNA: TGCGCCAGTAGCTGGGGGGACAGGAACTCCTACGAGCAGTACTTC
clone size: .; D gene: .; V gene: TRBV7-6; J gene: TRBJ2-7; CDR3 length: 13; CDR3 protein: CASSLEEQYEQYF; CDR3 DNA: TGTGCCAGCAGCTTAGAGGAACAATACGAGCAGTACTTC
clone size: .; D gene: .; V gene: TRBV9; J gene: TRBJ2-7; CDR3 length: 14; CDR3 protein: CASSVGSGYYEQYF; CDR3 DNA: TGTGCCAGCAGCGTAGGCTCAGGGTACTACGAGCAGTACTTC
clone size: .; D gene: TRBD1; V gene: TRBV19; J gene: TRBJ1-4; CDR3 length: 16; CDR3 protein: CASSRITGTVNEKLFF; CDR3 DNA: TGTGCCAGTAGTAGAATTACCGGGACAGTGAATGAAAAACTGTTTTTT
clone size: .; D gene: .; V gene: TRBV29-1; J gene: TRBJ1-1; CDR3 length: 14; CDR3 protein: CSVEGSTDSTEAFF; CDR3 DNA: TGCAGCGTTGAGGGCTCGACGGATAGCACTGAAGCTTTCTTT
clone size: .; D gene: TRBD1; V gene: TRBV5-8; J gene: TRBJ1-2; CDR3 length: 14; CDR3 protein: CASSKDRGVRGYTF; CDR3 DNA: TGTGCCAGCAGCAAGGACAGGGGAGTACGTGGCTACACCTTC
clone size: .; D gene: TRBD2; V gene: TRBV6-2/TRBV6-3; J gene: TRBJ2-1; CDR3 length: 17; CDR3 protein: CASRRLAGGFNVDEQFF; CDR3 DNA: TGTGCCAGCAGACGTCTAGCGGGGGGTTTTAATGTTGATGAGCAGTTCTTC
clone size: few; D gene: .; V gene: TRBV4-1; J gene: TRBJ2-7; CDR3 length: 14; CDR3 protein: CASSQMGLRYEQYF; CDR3 DNA: TGCGCCAGCAGCCAGATGGGACTGAGATACGAGCAGTACTTC
clone size: .; D gene: TRBD1; V gene: TRBV29-1; J gene: TRBJ2-1; CDR3 length: 18; CDR3 protein: CSVEPITRQGDTYNEQFF; CDR3 DNA: TGCAGCGTAGAACCGATAACCCGACAGGGGGACACCTACAATGAGCAGTTCTTC
clone size: .; D gene: TRBD2; V gene: TRBV12-3/TRBV12-4; J gene: TRBJ2-1; CDR3 length: 15; CDR3 protein: CASSLETSEYNEQFF; CDR3 DNA: TGTGCCAGCAGTTTAGAGACTAGCGAATACAATGAGCAGTTCTTC
clone size: .; D gene: TRBD1; V gene: TRBV12-3/TRBV12-4; J gene: TRBJ1-1; CDR3 length: 14; CDR3 protein: CASSLRTGLGEAFF; CDR3 DNA: TGTGCCAGCAGTCTTCGGACAGGGCTAGGTGAAGCTTTCTTT
clone size: few; D gene: TRBD2; V gene: TRBV6-2/TRBV6-3; J gene: TRBJ2-7; CDR3 length: 16; CDR3 protein: CASTRRLAGDLYEQYF; CDR3 DNA: TGTGCCAGCACACGAAGACTAGCGGGGGATCTCTACGAGCAGTACTTC
clone size: .; D gene: .; V gene: TRBV12-3/TRBV12-4; J gene: TRBJ2-5; CDR3 length: 14; CDR3 protein: CASSFEGQRETQYF; CDR3 DNA: TGTGCCAGCAGTTTTGAGGGGCAGAGAGAGACCCAGTACTTC
clone size: .; D gene: .; V gene: TRBV7-9; J gene: TRBJ1-2; CDR3 length: 14; CDR3 protein: CASSSDSTNYGYTF; CDR3 DNA: TGTGCCAGCAGCTCGGACAGCACTAACTATGGCTACACCTTC
clone size: few; D gene: .; V gene: TRBV15; J gene: TRBJ2-5; CDR3 length: 13; CDR3 protein: CATSTILQETQYF; CDR3 DNA: TGTGCCACCAGCACCATCCTCCAAGAGACCCAGTACTTC
clone size: .; D gene: TRBD2; V gene: TRBV5-1; J gene: TRBJ2-7; CDR3 length: 14; CDR3 protein: CASSLDGTIYEQYF; CDR3 DNA: TGCGCCAGCAGCTTGGATGGGACTATCTACGAGCAGTACTTC
clone size: few; D gene: .; V gene: TRBV4-2; J gene: TRBJ1-6; CDR3 length: 15; CDR3 protein: CASSQETLPNSPLHF; CDR3 DNA: TGTGCCAGCAGCCAAGAAACCCTCCCGAATTCACCCCTCCACTTT
clone size: .; D gene: .; V gene: TRBV20-1; J gene: TRBJ2-7; CDR3 length: 16; CDR3 protein: CSARDLSGTHAYEQYF; CDR3 DNA: TGCAGTGCTAGAGATCTTTCCGGGACACATGCCTACGAGCAGTACTTC
clone size: few; D gene: .; V gene: TRBV7-2; J gene: TRBJ1-1; CDR3 length: 12; CDR3 protein: CASSLGRSATFF; CDR3 DNA: TGTGCCAGCAGCTTAGGTCGTAGTGCCACTTTCTTT
clone size: .; D gene: .; V gene: TRBV14; J gene: TRBJ2-5; CDR3 length: 16; CDR3 protein: CASSQGWTATQETQYF; CDR3 DNA: TGTGCCAGCAGCCAGGGATGGACAGCCACCCAAGAGACCCAGTACTTC
clone size: .; D gene: .; V gene: TRBV5-1; J gene: TRBJ1-1; CDR3 length: 14; CDR3 protein: CASRRREEGTEAFF; CDR3 DNA: TGCGCCAGCAGGAGGCGTGAAGAGGGGACTGAAGCTTTCTTT
clone size: .; D gene: .; V gene: TRBV29-1; J gene: TRBJ1-1; CDR3 length: 13; CDR3 protein: CSVSEQWNTEAFF; CDR3 DNA: TGCAGCGTTTCGGAACAGTGGAACACTGAAGCTTTCTTT
clone size: .; D gene: TRBD1; V gene: TRBV27; J gene: TRBJ1-2; CDR3 length: 16; CDR3 protein: CASSKQPGQGLYGYTF; CDR3 DNA: TGTGCCAGCAGCAAACAGCCGGGACAGGGCCTTTATGGCTACACCTTC
clone size: .; D gene: .; V gene: TRBV4-1; J gene: TRBJ1-5; CDR3 length: 14; CDR3 protein: CASSQGWSYQPQHF; CDR3 DNA: TGCGCCAGCAGCCAAGGGTGGAGTTATCAGCCCCAGCATTTT
clone size: few; D gene: TRBD2; V gene: TRBV10-3; J gene: TRBJ2-4; CDR3 length: 15; CDR3 protein: CAIRSGLAGSGGQYF; CDR3 DNA: TGTGCCATCAGATCAGGACTAGCGGGGTCTGGAGGGCAGTACTTC
clone size: .; D gene: .; V gene: TRBV20-1; J gene: TRBJ2-7; CDR3 length: 14; CDR3 protein: CSASAWGFGYEQYF; CDR3 DNA: TGCAGTGCTAGCGCGTGGGGGTTTGGCTACGAGCAGTACTTC
clone size: once; D gene: .; V gene: TRBV9; J gene: TRBJ2-5; CDR3 length: 15; CDR3 protein: CASSSSGGGGETQYF; CDR3 DNA: TGTGCCAGCAGCTCTAGCGGAGGGGGCGGGGAGACCCAGTACTTC
clone size: .; D gene: TRBD2; V gene: TRBV12-3/TRBV12-4; J gene: TRBJ2-1; CDR3 length: 15; CDR3 protein: CASSFSLAGNNEQFF; CDR3 DNA: TGTGCCAGCAGTTTCTCGCTAGCGGGAAACAATGAGCAGTTCTTC
clone size: .; D gene: TRBD1; V gene: TRBV5-6; J gene: TRBJ2-1; CDR3 length: 15; CDR3 protein: CASSSRDRVVNEQFF; CDR3 DNA: TGTGCCAGCAGCTCCAGGGACAGGGTGGTAAATGAGCAGTTCTTC
clone size: .; D gene: .; V gene: TRBV7-2; J gene: TRBJ2-3; CDR3 length: 14; CDR3 protein: CASRNPSGPDTQYF; CDR3 DNA: TGTGCCAGCAGGAACCCCTCGGGGCCAGATACGCAGTATTTT
clone size: few; D gene: .; V gene: TRBV6-5; J gene: TRBJ2-3; CDR3 length: 16; CDR3 protein: CASSYSVGRATDTQYF; CDR3 DNA: TGTGCCAGCAGTTACTCGGTAGGCAGAGCCACAGATACGCAGTATTTT
clone size: .; D gene: TRBD1; V gene: TRBV4-1; J gene: TRBJ2-5; CDR3 length: 17; CDR3 protein: CASSQMTGGAFAETQYF; CDR3 DNA: TGCGCCAGCAGCCAGATGACAGGGGGCGCTTTTGCAGAGACCCAGTACTTC
clone size: .; D gene: .; V gene: TRBV28; J gene: TRBJ2-3; CDR3 length: 12; CDR3 protein: CASSLKVDTQYF; CDR3 DNA: TGTGCCAGCAGTTTAAAGGTGGATACGCAGTATTTT
clone size: .; D gene: .; V gene: TRBV4-1; J gene: TRBJ2-5; CDR3 length: 14; CDR3 protein: CASSRIRGTETQYF; CDR3 DNA: TGCGCCAGCAGCCGAATCCGGGGGACAGAGACCCAGTACTTC
clone size: .; D gene: .; V gene: TRBV7-2; J gene: TRBJ2-3; CDR3 length: 16; CDR3 protein: CASSFARRAESDTQYF; CDR3 DNA: TGTGCCAGCAGCTTCGCTCGACGAGCGGAGTCAGATACGCAGTATTTT
clone size: .; D gene: .; V gene: TRBV6-1; J gene: TRBJ2-3; CDR3 length: 18; CDR3 protein: CASSEAPLAQLSTDTQYF; CDR3 DNA: TGTGCCAGCAGTGAAGCCCCCCTAGCGCAACTTAGCACAGATACGCAGTATTTT
clone size: .; D gene: TRBD1; V gene: TRBV29-1; J gene: TRBJ2-7; CDR3 length: 13; CDR3 protein: CSGEDRGRGEQYF; CDR3 DNA: TGCAGCGGAGAGGACAGGGGAAGGGGCGAGCAGTACTTC
clone size: .; D gene: .; V gene: TRBV24-1; J gene: TRBJ2-3; CDR3 length: 14; CDR3 protein: CATSQVVRPDTQYF; CDR3 DNA: TGTGCCACCAGTCAAGTGGTTCGCCCAGATACGCAGTATTTT
clone size: .; D gene: TRBD2; V gene: TRBV3-1; J gene: TRBJ2-1; CDR3 length: 17; CDR3 protein: CASSQTSGTSSYNEQFF; CDR3 DNA: TGTGCCAGCAGCCAGACTAGCGGAACTAGCTCCTACAATGAGCAGTTCTTC
clone size: .; D gene: TRBD1; V gene: TRBV6-2/TRBV6-3; J gene: TRBJ2-7; CDR3 length: 15; CDR3 protein: CASSYGDRSTYEQYF; CDR3 DNA: TGTGCCAGCAGTTATGGGGACAGGAGCACCTACGAGCAGTACTTC
clone size: few; D gene: TRBD2; V gene: TRBV4-1; J gene: TRBJ2-1; CDR3 length: 15; CDR3 protein: CASSQARGGSDEQFF; CDR3 DNA: TGCGCCAGCAGCCAAGCGCGGGGGGGCTCCGATGAGCAGTTCTTC
clone size: few; D gene: .; V gene: TRBV7-9; J gene: TRBJ2-1; CDR3 length: 9; CDR3 protein: CATHNEQFF; CDR3 DNA: TGTGCCACCCACAATGAGCAGTTCTTC
clone size: .; D gene: TRBD1; V gene: TRBV28; J gene: TRBJ2-7; CDR3 length: 14; CDR3 protein: CASSQQGFSYEQYF; CDR3 DNA: TGTGCCAGCAGTCAACAGGGGTTTTCCTACGAGCAGTACTTC
clone size: few; D gene: .; V gene: TRBV12-3/TRBV12-4; J gene: TRBJ2-7; CDR3 length: 12; CDR3 protein: CASSAGTYEQYF; CDR3 DNA: TGTGCCAGCAGTGCCGGGACCTACGAGCAGTACTTC
clone size: .; D gene: .; V gene: TRBV4-1; J gene: TRBJ1-4; CDR3 length: 18; CDR3 protein: CASSQGLMGIATNEKLFF; CDR3 DNA: TGCGCCAGCAGCCAAGGATTGATGGGGATTGCAACTAATGAAAAACTGTTTTTT
clone size: .; D gene: .; V gene: TRBV29-1; J gene: TRBJ2-7; CDR3 length: 13; CDR3 protein: CSVGWTEDYEQYF; CDR3 DNA: TGCAGCGTTGGTTGGACAGAAGACTACGAGCAGTACTTC